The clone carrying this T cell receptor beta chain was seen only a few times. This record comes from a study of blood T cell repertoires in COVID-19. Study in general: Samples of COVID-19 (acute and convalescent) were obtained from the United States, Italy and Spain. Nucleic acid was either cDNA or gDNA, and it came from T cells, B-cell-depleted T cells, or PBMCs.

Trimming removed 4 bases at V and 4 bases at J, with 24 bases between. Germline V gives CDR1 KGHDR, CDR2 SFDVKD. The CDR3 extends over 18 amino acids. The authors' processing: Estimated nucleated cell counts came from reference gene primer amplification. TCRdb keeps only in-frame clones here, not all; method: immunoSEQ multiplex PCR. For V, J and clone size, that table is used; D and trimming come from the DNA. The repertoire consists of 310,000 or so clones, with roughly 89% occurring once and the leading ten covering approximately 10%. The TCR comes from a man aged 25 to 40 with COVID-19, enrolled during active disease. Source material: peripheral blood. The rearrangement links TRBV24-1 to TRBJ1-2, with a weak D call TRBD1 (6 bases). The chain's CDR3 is CATSEDGSGRGKLYGYTF. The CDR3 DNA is TGTGCCACCAGTGAAGATGGCTCCGGCAGGGGAAAGCTCTATGGCTACACCTTC.